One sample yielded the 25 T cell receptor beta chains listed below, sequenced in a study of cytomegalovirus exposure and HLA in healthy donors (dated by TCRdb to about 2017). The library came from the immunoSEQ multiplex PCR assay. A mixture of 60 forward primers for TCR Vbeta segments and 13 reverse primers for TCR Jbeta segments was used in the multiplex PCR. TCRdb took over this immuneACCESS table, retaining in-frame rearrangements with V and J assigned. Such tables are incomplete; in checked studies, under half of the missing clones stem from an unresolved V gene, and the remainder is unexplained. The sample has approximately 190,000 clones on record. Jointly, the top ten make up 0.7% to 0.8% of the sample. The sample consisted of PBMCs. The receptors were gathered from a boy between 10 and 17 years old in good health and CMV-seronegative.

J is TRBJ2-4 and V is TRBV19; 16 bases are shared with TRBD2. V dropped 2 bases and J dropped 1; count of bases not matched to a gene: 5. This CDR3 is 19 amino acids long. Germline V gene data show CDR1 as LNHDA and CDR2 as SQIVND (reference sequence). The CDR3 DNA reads TGTGCCAGTAGTATACCGGGACTAGCGGGGGGGCGCGCCAAAAACATTCAGTACTTC. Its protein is CASSIPGLAGGRAKNIQYF.

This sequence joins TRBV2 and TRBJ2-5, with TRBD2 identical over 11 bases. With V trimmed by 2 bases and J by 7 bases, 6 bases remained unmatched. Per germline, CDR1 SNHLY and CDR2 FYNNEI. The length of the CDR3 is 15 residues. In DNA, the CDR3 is TGTGCCAGCAGTGAATTTAGCGGGGGGGCCGGGACCCAGTACTTC. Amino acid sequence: CASSEFSGGAGTQYF.

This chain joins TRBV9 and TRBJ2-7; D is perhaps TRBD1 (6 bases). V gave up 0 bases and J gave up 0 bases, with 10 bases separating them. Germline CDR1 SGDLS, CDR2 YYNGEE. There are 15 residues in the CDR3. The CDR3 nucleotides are TGTGCCAGCAGCGTAGGGGACACGAGCTCCTACGAGCAGTACTTC. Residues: CASSVGDTSSYEQYF.

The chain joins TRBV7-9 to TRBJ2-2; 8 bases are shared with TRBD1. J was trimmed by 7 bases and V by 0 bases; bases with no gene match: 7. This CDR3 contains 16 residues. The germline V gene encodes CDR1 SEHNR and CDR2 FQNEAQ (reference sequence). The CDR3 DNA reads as TGTGCCAGCAGCTTAGCGCTCAGGGGGCGCGACGGGGAGCTGTTTTTT. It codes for CASSLALRGRDGELFF. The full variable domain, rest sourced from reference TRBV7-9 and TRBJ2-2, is DTGVSQNPRHKITKRGQNVTFRCDPISEHNRLYWYRQTLGQGPEFLTYFQNEAQLEKSRLLSDRFSAERPKGSFSTLEIQRTEQGDSAMYLCASSLALRGRDGELFFGEGSRLTVL.

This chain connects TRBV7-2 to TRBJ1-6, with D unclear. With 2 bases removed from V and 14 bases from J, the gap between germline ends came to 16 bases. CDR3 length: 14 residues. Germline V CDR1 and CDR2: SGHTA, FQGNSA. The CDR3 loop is CASSLNSREGTLHF. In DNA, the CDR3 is TGTGCCAGCAGCTTAAATTCGCGGGAAGGCACCCTCCACTTT. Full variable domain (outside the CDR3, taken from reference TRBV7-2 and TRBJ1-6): GAGVSQSPSNKVTEKGKDVELRCDPISGHTALYWYRQSLGQGLEFLIYFQGNSAPDKSGLPSDRFSAERTGGSVSTLTIQRTQQEDSAVYLCASSLNSREGTLHFGNGTRLTVT.

The CDR3 DNA sequence: TGTGCCAGTACAAGGGGGCCTACTGCTCTGGCTGAGCAGTTCTTC. Translating gives CASTRGPTALAEQFF. V and J are TRBV7-2 and TRBJ2-1, with 7 bases matching TRBD1. CDR3 length: 15 residues. CDR1 is SGHTA, CDR2 FQGNSA, per germline. Unmatched junction bases numbered 17, after V lost 9 bases and J lost 9 bases.

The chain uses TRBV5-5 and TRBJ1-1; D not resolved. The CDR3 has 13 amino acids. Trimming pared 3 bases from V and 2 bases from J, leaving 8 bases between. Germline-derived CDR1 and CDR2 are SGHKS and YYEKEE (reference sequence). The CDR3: CASSSWTNTEAFF. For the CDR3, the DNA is TGTGCCAGCAGCTCCTGGACTAACACTGAAGCTTTCTTT.

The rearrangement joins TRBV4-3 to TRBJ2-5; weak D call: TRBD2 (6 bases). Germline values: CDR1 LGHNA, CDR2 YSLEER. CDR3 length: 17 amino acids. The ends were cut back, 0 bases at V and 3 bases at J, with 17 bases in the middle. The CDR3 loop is CASSQDLRDFGEETQYF. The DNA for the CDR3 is TGCGCCAGCAGCCAAGATCTTCGGGACTTTGGGGAAGAGACCCAGTACTTC.

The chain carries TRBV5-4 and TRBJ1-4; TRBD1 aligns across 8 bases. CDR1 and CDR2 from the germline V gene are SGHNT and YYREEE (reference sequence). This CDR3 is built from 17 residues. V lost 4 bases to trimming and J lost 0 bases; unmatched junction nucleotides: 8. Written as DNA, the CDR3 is TGTGCCAGCAGCCCTTCCGCAGGGGGCGCAACTAATGAAAAACTGTTTTTT. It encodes CASSPSAGGATNEKLFF.

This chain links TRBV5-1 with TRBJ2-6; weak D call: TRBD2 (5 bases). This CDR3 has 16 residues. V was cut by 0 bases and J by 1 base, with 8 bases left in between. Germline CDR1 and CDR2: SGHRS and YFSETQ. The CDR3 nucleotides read TGCGCCAGCAGCTTGGGCGGGCTATCTGGGGCCAACGTCCTGACTTTC. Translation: CASSLGGLSGANVLTF.

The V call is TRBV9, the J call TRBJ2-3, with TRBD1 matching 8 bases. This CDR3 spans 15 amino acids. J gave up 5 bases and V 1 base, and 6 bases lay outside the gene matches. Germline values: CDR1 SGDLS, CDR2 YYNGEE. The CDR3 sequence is CASSVQGAREDTQYF. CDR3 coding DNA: TGTGCCAGCAGCGTACAGGGGGCTCGAGAAGATACGCAGTATTTT.

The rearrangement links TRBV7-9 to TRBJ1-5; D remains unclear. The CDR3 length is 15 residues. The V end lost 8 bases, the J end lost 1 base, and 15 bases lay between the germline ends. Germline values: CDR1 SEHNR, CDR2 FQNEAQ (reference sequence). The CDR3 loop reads CASATPRLSNQPQHF. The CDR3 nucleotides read TGTGCCAGCGCCACTCCTAGACTGAGCAATCAGCCCCAGCATTTT.

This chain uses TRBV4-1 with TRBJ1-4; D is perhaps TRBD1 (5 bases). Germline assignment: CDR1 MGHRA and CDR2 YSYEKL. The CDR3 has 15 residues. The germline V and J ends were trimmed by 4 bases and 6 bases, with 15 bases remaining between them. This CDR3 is CASSRRGGEDEKLFF. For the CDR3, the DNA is TGCGCCAGCAGCCGACGGGGGGGAGAGGATGAAAAACTGTTTTTT.

This CDR3 reads CAISEQGRDYGYTF. CDR3 sequence (DNA): TGTGCCATCAGTGAGCAGGGGCGAGACTATGGCTACACCTTC. The V gene is TRBV10-3, the J gene TRBJ1-2, with a weak D call TRBD1 (6 bases). Germline V gene sequence: CDR1 ENHRY, CDR2 SYGVKD. Trimming removed 2 bases at V and 3 bases at J, with 10 bases between. This CDR3 has 14 amino acids.

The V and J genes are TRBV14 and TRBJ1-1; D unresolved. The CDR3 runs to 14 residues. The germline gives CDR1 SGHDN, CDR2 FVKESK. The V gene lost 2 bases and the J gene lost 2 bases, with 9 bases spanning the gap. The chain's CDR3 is CASSQRRQNTEAFF. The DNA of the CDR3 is TGTGCCAGCAGCCAAAGGCGGCAAAACACTGAAGCTTTCTTT.

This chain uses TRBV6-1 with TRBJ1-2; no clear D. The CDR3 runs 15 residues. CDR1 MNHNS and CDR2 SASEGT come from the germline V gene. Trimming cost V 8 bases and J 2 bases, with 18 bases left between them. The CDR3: CASLPQFGMNYGYTF. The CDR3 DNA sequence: TGTGCCAGCCTCCCCCAATTTGGCATGAACTATGGCTACACCTTC.

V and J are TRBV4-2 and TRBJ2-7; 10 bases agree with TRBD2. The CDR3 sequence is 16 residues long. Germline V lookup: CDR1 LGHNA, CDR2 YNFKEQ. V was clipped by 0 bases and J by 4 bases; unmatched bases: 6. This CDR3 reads CASSQDSGGTGYEQYF. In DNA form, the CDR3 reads TGTGCCAGCAGCCAAGATAGCGGGGGGACGGGGTACGAGCAGTACTTC.

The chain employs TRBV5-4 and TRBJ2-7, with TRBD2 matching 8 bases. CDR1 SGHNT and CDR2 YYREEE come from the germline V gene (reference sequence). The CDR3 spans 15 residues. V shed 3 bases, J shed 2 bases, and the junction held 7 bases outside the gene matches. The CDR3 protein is CASSSISGTPYEQYF. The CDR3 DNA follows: TGTGCCAGCAGCTCGATTAGCGGGACCCCCTACGAGCAGTACTTC.

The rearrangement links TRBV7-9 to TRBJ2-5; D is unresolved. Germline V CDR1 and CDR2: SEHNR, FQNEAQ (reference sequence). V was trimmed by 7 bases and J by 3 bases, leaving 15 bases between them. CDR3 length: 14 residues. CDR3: CASTPLRREETQYF. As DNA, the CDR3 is TGTGCCAGCACACCCCTAAGACGGGAAGAGACCCAGTACTTC. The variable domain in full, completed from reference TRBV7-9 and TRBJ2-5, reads DTGVSQNPRHKITKRGQNVTFRCDPISEHNRLYWYRQTLGQGPEFLTYFQNEAQLEKSRLLSDRFSAERPKGSFSTLEIQRTEQGDSAMYLCASTPLRREETQYFGPGTRLLVL.

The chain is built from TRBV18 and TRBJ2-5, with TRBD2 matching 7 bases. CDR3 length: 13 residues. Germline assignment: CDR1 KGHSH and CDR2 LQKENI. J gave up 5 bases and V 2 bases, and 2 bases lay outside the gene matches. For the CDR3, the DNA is TGTGCCAGCTCACCAGAACTAGCGGAGACCCAGTACTTC. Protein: CASSPELAETQYF.

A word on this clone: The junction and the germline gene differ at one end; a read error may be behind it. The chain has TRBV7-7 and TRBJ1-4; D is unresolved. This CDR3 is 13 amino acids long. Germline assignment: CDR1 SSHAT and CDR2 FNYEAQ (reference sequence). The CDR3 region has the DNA TGTGCTAGCAGCTTAGGGCCAGAGGAAGAACTGTTTTTT. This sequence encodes CASSLGPEEELFF.

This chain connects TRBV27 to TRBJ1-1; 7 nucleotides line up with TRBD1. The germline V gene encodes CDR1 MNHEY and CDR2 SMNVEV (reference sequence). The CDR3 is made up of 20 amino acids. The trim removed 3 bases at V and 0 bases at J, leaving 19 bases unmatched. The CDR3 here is CASSFGRGPGRRSMNTEAFF. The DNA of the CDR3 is TGTGCCAGCAGTTTCGGAAGGGGGCCGGGTCGGCGGAGCATGAACACTGAAGCTTTCTTT.

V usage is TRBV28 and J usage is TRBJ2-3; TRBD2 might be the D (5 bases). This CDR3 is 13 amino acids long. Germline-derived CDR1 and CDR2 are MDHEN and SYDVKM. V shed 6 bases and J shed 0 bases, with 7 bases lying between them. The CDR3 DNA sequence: TGTGCCAGCAGGAGGGATAGCACAGATACGCAGTATTTT. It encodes CASRRDSTDTQYF.

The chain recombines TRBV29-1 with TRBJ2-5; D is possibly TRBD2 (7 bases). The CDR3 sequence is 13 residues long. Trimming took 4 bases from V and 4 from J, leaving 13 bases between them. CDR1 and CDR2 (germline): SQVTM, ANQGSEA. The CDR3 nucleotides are TGCAGCGTTGTGGCGGGGGCTCTAGAGACCCAGTACTTC. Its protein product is CSVVAGALETQYF.

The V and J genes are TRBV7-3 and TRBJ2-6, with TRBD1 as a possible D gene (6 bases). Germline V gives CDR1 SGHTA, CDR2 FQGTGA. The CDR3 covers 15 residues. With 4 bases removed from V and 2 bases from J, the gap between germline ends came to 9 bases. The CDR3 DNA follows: TGTGCCAGCAGCTCTTCAGGGGCTGGGGCCAACGTCCTGACTTTC. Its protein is CASSSSGAGANVLTF.